One and the same sample provided the 18 T cell receptor beta chains below, sequenced in a study of blood T cell repertoires in COVID-19. Clones were sequenced by immunoSEQ multiplex PCR, and TCRdb holds only the in-frame ones, with some missing. This sample has about 310,000 clones; about 89% occur once, and the top ten carry less than 9.5%. The specimen was peripheral blood. The receptors come from a woman aged 45-59 years who had recovered from COVID-19.

V usage is TRBV6-6 and J usage is TRBJ2-5, with TRBD2 identical over 14 bases. This CDR3 spans 15 amino acids. Looked up from germline, CDR1 is MNHNY and CDR2 is SVGAGI (reference sequence). J gave up 3 bases and V 4 bases, and 1 base lay outside the gene matches. CDR3 nucleotide sequence: TGTGCCAGCAGTTCGACTAGCGGGAGGGAAGAGACCCAGTACTTC. Translated: CASSSTSGREETQYF.

V and J are TRBV25-1 and TRBJ2-3, with D perhaps matching TRBD2 (5 bases). The V end lost 2 bases, the J end lost 5 bases, and 17 bases lay between the germline ends. Germline loops: CDR1 MGHDK, CDR2 SYGVNS. The CDR3 runs to 16 residues. CDR3 sequence reads: CASSELVLTRGDTQYF. The DNA of the CDR3 is TGTGCCAGCAGTGAACTGGTATTGACCCGGGGAGATACGCAGTATTTT. Based on the CDR3 plus reference TRBV25-1 and TRBJ2-3, the full variable domain is EADIYQTPRYLVIGTGKKITLECSQTMGHDKMYWYQQDPGMELHLIHYSYGVNSTEKGDLSSESTVSRIRTEHFPLTLESARPSHTSQYLCASSELVLTRGDTQYFGPGTRLTVL.

V and J are TRBV30 and TRBJ2-5; possibly TRBD2 for D (6 bases). V gave up 2 bases and J gave up 5 bases, with 9 bases separating them. CDR3 length: 12 amino acids. The germline CDR1 and CDR2 sequences are GTSNPN and SVGIG (reference sequence). The CDR3 nucleotides are TGTGCCTGGAGTCTTGGGGGGGAGACCCAGTACTTC. Translating it yields CAWSLGGETQYF.

The genes are TRBV4-2 and TRBJ2-3, with 12 nucleotides matching TRBD2. Germline V CDR1 and CDR2: LGHNA, YNFKEQ. Germline trimming cut 1 base from V and 4 bases from J; bases unmatched to any gene: 3. This CDR3 region has 16 residues. The CDR3 spells CASSQVTSGSSDTQYF. CDR3 in DNA: TGTGCCAGCAGCCAAGTGACTAGCGGGAGTTCAGATACGCAGTATTTT.

V and J are TRBV18 and TRBJ1-2; 8 bases are a match to TRBD1. Unmatched junction bases numbered 1, after V lost 1 base and J lost 6 bases. The CDR3 has 13 residues. Germline CDR1 is KGHSH and CDR2 is LQKENI. DNA for the CDR3: TGTGCCAGCTCACCACTGACAGGGGATGGCTACACCTTC. Translation: CASSPLTGDGYTF.

CDR3 sequence reads: CASSQGARTGGREDEQFF. DNA for the CDR3: TGCGCCAGCAGCCAAGGGGCGAGAACCGGAGGGCGGGAAGATGAGCAGTTCTTC. The J gene is TRBJ2-1, the V gene TRBV4-3, with D possibly TRBD2 on 6 matching bases. The CDR3 contains 18 residues. Per germline, CDR1 LGHNA and CDR2 YSLEER. V was cut by 1 base and J by 8 bases, with 24 bases left in between.

This chain joins TRBV28 and TRBJ1-6; 9 bases fit TRBD1. Germline values: CDR1 MDHEN, CDR2 SYDVKM. CDR3 length: 13 amino acids. J lost 10 bases, V lost 6 bases, and 4 bases had no gene match. As DNA, the CDR3 is TGTGCCAGCAGGGGACAGGGTTTCTCACCCCTCCACTTT. It specifies CASRGQGFSPLHF.

The gene calls are TRBV19 and TRBJ1-1; D not resolved. Trimming shortened V by 6 bases and J by 1 base, and 9 bases separated the two germline ends. The CDR3 is made up of 13 amino acids. Per germline, CDR1 LNHDA and CDR2 SQIVND (reference sequence). The CDR3 coding sequence is TGTGCCAGTAGCGAGGATAGGAACACTGAAGCTTTCTTT. The encoded protein is CASSEDRNTEAFF.

J is TRBJ2-5 and V is TRBV3-1 (or the pseudogene TRBV3-2), with 8 bases identical to TRBD1. With V trimmed by 7 bases and J by 5 bases, 15 bases remained unmatched. This CDR3 comprises 16 residues. Looked up from germline, CDR1 is LGHDT and CDR2 is YNNKEL (reference sequence). CDR3 DNA: TGTGCCAGCAACCCAAGGACAGGGCATTTCGGGGAGACCCAGTACTTC. Encoded protein: CASNPRTGHFGETQYF.

The gene calls are TRBV4-2 and TRBJ2-5, with 13 bases identical to TRBD2. V dropped 4 bases and J dropped 7; count of bases not matched to a gene: 6. Germline V lookup: CDR1 LGHNA, CDR2 YNFKEQ. The length of the CDR3 is 15 residues. The CDR3 DNA reads TGTGCCAGCAGCCTCGGGACTAGCGGGGAAGGGACCCAGTACTTC. This encodes CASSLGTSGEGTQYF.

This clone was picked up a small number of times. Here the CDR3 DNA reads TGTGCCAGCAGCGCAAACCGGGACAGGGAGCAGTACTTC. It specifies CASSANRDREQYF. The chain couples TRBV7-2 to TRBJ2-7; 8 bases are shared with TRBD1. The CDR3 runs 13 residues. Germline values: CDR1 SGHTA, CDR2 FQGNSA. Trimming took 5 bases from V and 7 from J; bases not matched to a gene: 7.

This chain links TRBV6-5 with TRBJ2-3, with a possible D match to TRBD2 (5 bases). The CDR3 is 14 amino acids. Per germline, CDR1 MNHEY and CDR2 SVGAGI. V lost 6 bases and J 1 base, leaving 11 bases between the germline ends. The CDR3 DNA is TGTGCCAGCAGGGAGGCGGGTGGCACAGATACGCAGTATTTT. Protein: CASREAGGTDTQYF.

Written as DNA, the CDR3 is TGTGCCAGCAGCCAAGGAGGGACTAGCTCCTACGAGCAGTACTTC. Protein sequence: CASSQGGTSSYEQYF. The gene calls are TRBV3-1 (or the pseudogene TRBV3-2) and TRBJ2-7; 8 positions match TRBD2. After removal of 1 base from V and 0 bases from J, the junction contained 2 bases not matched to a gene. The CDR3 consists of 15 residues. Germline loops: CDR1 LGHDT, CDR2 YNNKEL (reference sequence).

This clone showed up just a few times. J is TRBJ2-7 and V is TRBV27, with 7 bases lining up with TRBD1. Germline lookup yields CDR1 MNHEY and CDR2 SMNVEV (reference sequence). The CDR3 sequence is 13 residues long. Trimming removed 6 bases from V and 4 bases from J; junction bases left unmatched: 6. CDR3 loop: CASRAGGRYEQYF. The DNA of the CDR3 is TGTGCCAGCAGGGCAGGGGGTAGATACGAGCAGTACTTC.

The chain carries TRBV28 and TRBJ1-6; weak D call: TRBD1 (5 bases). Germline-derived CDR1 and CDR2 are MDHEN and SYDVKM. This CDR3 is 13 amino acids long. Trimming stripped 6 bases from V and 7 bases from J, with 10 bases between. CDR3: CASRGRRNSPLHF. CDR3 DNA sequence: TGTGCCAGCAGGGGGCGAAGGAATTCACCCCTCCACTTT.

The rearrangement links TRBV24-1 to TRBJ2-1, with D perhaps TRBD2 (5 bases). In germline, CDR1 is KGHDR, CDR2 SFDVKD. Trimming pared 3 bases from V and 1 base from J, leaving 12 bases between. The CDR3 contains 16 residues. CDR3 in amino acids: CATSDQDGLSYNEQFF. CDR3 in DNA: TGTGCCACCAGTGATCAGGACGGACTTTCCTACAATGAGCAGTTCTTC.

Of note for this clone: This specimen includes other DNA sequences encoding the same CDR3. The chain employs TRBV7-2 and TRBJ2-1; 9 bases are shared with TRBD1. The V gene's germline CDR1 is SGHTA and CDR2 FQGNSA. Losses at the gene ends were 4 bases for V and 4 bases for J; bases not matched to a gene: 5. The CDR3 covers 15 residues. In DNA, the CDR3 is TGTGCCAGCAGCTGGGGACAGGGAGAGTACAATGAGCAGTTCTTC. Amino acids: CASSWGQGEYNEQFF. Variable domain in full (rest from reference TRBV7-2 and TRBJ2-1): GAGVSQSPSNKVTEKGKDVELRCDPISGHTALYWYRQSLGQGLEFLIYFQGNSAPDKSGLPSDRFSAERTGGSVSTLTIQRTQQEDSAVYLCASSWGQGEYNEQFFGPGTRLTVL.

The V call is TRBV19, the J call TRBJ1-3, with TRBD1 identical over 7 bases. Germline loops: CDR1 LNHDA, CDR2 SQIVND (reference sequence). The V gene end was trimmed by 9 bases and the J gene end by 0 bases; junction bases not matched to a gene: 14. This CDR3 is 17 amino acids long. The DNA of the CDR3 is TGTGCCAGAGTAGCGACGACAGGGCACTTCTCTGGAAACACCATATATTTT. Residues: CARVATTGHFSGNTIYF.